Presented here are 25 T cell receptor beta chains from one specimen sequenced in a study of spatial heterogeneity in lung cancer (dated by TCRdb to about 2019). These receptors lack a known antigen. The time point label, read with the paper, signifies: sample taken at primary tumor resection. Library preparation employed 5' RACE. Sequencing took place on a NextSeq 500. Using fastp trimming at Q25 and MiXCR clonotype assembly, TCRdb reanalyzed the public sequencing data and kept in-frame beta chains. Each CDR3 protein appears once, grouped with its most common genes and DNA. Recorded for this sample are approximately 13,000 distinct CDR3 sequences; about 4.6% of them occurred a single time. The ten most abundant clones make up about 23% of the sample. The investigation overall reported the following: The number of expanded intratumoral alpha and beta TCRs correlated with the tumor nonsynonymous mutation count.

This specimen consisted of lung tumor tissue, obtained at surgery. These receptor sequences come from a male donor with early-stage non-small cell lung cancer.

In regard to this clonotype: This beta chain represents an off-target read in a library built for alpha chains; its size is of limited meaning. This chain links TRBV10-1 with TRBJ2-2, with 9 bases matching TRBD2. CDR3 length: 16 amino acids. From germline, CDR1 is WNHNN and CDR2 SYGVQD (reference sequence). Trimming at V came to 1 base and at J to 5 bases, leaving 5 bases not matched to a gene. The CDR3 loop is CASSEFGSGGTGELFF. The CDR3 region has the DNA TGCGCCAGCAGTGAGTTTGGTAGCGGGGGAACCGGGGAGCTGTTTTTT.

Ten or more counts support this clonotype. This beta chain slipped into a library made for alpha chains as a stray read, so its size is not meaningful. The chain combines TRBV20-1 with TRBJ1-5, with D maybe TRBD1 (5 bases). This CDR3 has 13 amino acids. CDR1 is DFQATT and CDR2 is SNEGSKA in the germline V gene (reference sequence). Trimming shortened V by 5 bases and J by 5 bases, and 13 bases separated the two germline ends. CDR3 in amino acids: CSASGLNDQPQHF. In DNA form, the CDR3 reads TGCAGTGCTTCGGGACTAAACGATCAGCCCCAGCATTTT.

This clonotype ranks as medium-sized. This beta chain appears as a stray read in a library generated for alpha chains; its size is not informative. The chain joins TRBV20-1 to TRBJ2-3; maybe TRBD1 (5 bases). Trimming cost V 0 bases and J 2 bases, with 15 bases left between them. Germline values: CDR1 DFQATT, CDR2 SNEGSKA (reference sequence). The CDR3 is 16 amino acids. CDR3 sequence reads: CSARDWAGPSTDTQYF. CDR3 nucleotide sequence: TGCAGTGCTAGAGATTGGGCAGGGCCATCCACAGATACGCAGTATTTT.

With regard to this clonotype: This beta chain slipped into a library made for alpha chains as a stray read, so its size is not meaningful. V and J are TRBV9 and TRBJ1-2; D is unresolved. Trimming removed 1 base at V and 5 bases at J, with 9 bases between. CDR3 length: 13 amino acids. The V gene's germline CDR1 is SGDLS and CDR2 YYNGEE. CDR3 amino acids: CASSVRGRYGYTF. CDR3 sequence (DNA): TGTGCCAGCAGCGTACGCGGGAGGTATGGCTACACCTTC.

This clonotype occurred many times. This beta chain slipped into a library made for alpha chains as a stray read, so its size is not meaningful. V gene TRBV12-3 or TRBV12-4 combines with J gene TRBJ1-4; D remains ambiguous. This CDR3 has 13 residues. Deletions cut 2 bases from V and 7 bases from J, with 8 bases between. The CDR3 sequence is CASSLIEGEKLFF. CDR3 nucleotide sequence: TGTGCCAGCAGTTTAATAGAGGGTGAAAAACTGTTTTTT.

Relative to its sample, this clonotype is medium-sized. The library was built for alpha chains, so this beta chain is an off-target read and its size means little. The V and J genes are TRBV7-9 and TRBJ1-2, with D perhaps matching TRBD1 (6 bases). CDR3 length: 15 residues. CDR1 is SEHNR and CDR2 is FQNEAQ in the germline V gene (reference sequence). The ends were cut back, 1 base at V and 0 bases at J, with 9 bases in the middle. The CDR3 DNA sequence: TGTGCCAGCAGCTTAGTACCAGGGGCTAACTATGGCTACACCTTC. Its protein is CASSLVPGANYGYTF.

In this sample, this clonotype turned up many times. Little can be read into the size of this beta chain, an off-target read in a library designed for alpha chains. The chain is built from TRBV6-5 and TRBJ1-5; 9 bases match TRBD1. The junction had 6 bases not matched to a gene; V was cut back by 3 bases and J by 6 bases. This CDR3 is built from 15 residues. Per the germline V gene, CDR1 is MNHEY and CDR2 is SVGAGI. This CDR3 is CASSYTGGAGQPQHF. In DNA form, the CDR3 reads TGTGCCAGCAGTTATACAGGGGGCGCAGGTCAGCCCCAGCATTTT.

This clonotype was detected ten times or more. Little can be read into the size of this beta chain, an off-target read in a library designed for alpha chains. This sequence joins TRBV5-4 and TRBJ2-1; 8 nucleotides line up with TRBD2. Germline trimming cut 4 bases from V and 7 bases from J; bases unmatched to any gene: 16. There are 17 residues in the CDR3. Germline assignment: CDR1 SGHNT and CDR2 YYREEE (reference sequence). DNA of the CDR3: TGTGCCAGCAGCCCATGGGTCGGGGGTAGCGGGGAGAATGAGCAGTTCTTC. This gives the protein CASSPWVGGSGENEQFF.

This clonotype has at least ten counts. This beta chain appears as a stray read in a library generated for alpha chains; its size is not informative. This chain joins TRBV7-6 and TRBJ2-7, with D perhaps matching TRBD1 or TRBD2 (5 bases each). The CDR3 runs to 13 residues. CDR1 is SGHVS and CDR2 is FNYEAQ in the germline V gene. V was cut by 5 bases and J by 4 bases, with 12 bases left in between. Here the CDR3 DNA reads TGTGCCAGCAGCCCCAGAGGGGTGTACGAGCAGTACTTC. It encodes CASSPRGVYEQYF.

This clonotype was found many times. This beta chain slipped into a library made for alpha chains as a stray read, so its size is not meaningful. The chain recombines TRBV7-2 with TRBJ1-2; 9 bases map to TRBD1. This CDR3 has 14 residues. Trimming took 5 bases from V and 5 from J; bases not matched to a gene: 6. CDR1 and CDR2 (germline): SGHTA, FQGNSA. The CDR3 nucleotides read TGTGCCAGCAGCGGGACAGGGAAGGCTTATGGCTACACCTTC. Amino acids: CASSGTGKAYGYTF.

In its sample, this clonotype ranks as medium-sized. This beta chain turned up in a library designed for alpha chains; as an off-target read, its abundance says little. The chain recombines TRBV14 with TRBJ2-2; 8 bases line up with TRBD1. This CDR3 is built from 15 residues. V trimming: 3 bases; J trimming: 7 bases; junction bases outside the gene matches: 7. Germline values: CDR1 SGHDN, CDR2 FVKESK. The CDR3 here is CASSQLDRADGELFF. CDR3 nucleotides: TGTGCCAGCAGCCAGCTGGACAGGGCCGACGGGGAGCTGTTTTTT.

This clonotype has at least ten counts. This beta chain is a stray sequence in a library constructed for alpha chains; its clone size is not meaningful. The V call is TRBV20-1, the J call TRBJ2-3; tentative D call: TRBD1 (6 bases). The length of the CDR3 is 13 residues. Trimming took 1 base from V and 6 from J, leaving 11 bases between them. The V gene's germline CDR1 is DFQATT and CDR2 SNEGSKA (reference sequence). This CDR3 is CSARAGGKDTQYF. The CDR3 region has the DNA TGCAGTGCTAGAGCTGGGGGCAAGGATACGCAGTATTTT.

This clonotype was seen many times. This beta chain was picked up by a library intended for alpha chains and is off target, so its count carries little meaning. This chain joins TRBV10-3 and TRBJ2-3, with D maybe TRBD2 (5 bases). This CDR3 contains 14 residues. The germline CDR1 and CDR2 sequences are ENHRY and SYGVKD. Between the trimmed V and J ends, which lost 6 bases and 7 bases, there was a span of 17 bases. Here the CDR3 reads CAIREAGLGNTQYF. CDR3 sequence (DNA): TGTGCCATCAGGGAGGCGGGTTTGGGGAATACGCAGTATTTT.

This clonotype was detected a few times. This beta chain is off target for a library built for alpha chains, so its abundance means little. The rearrangement links TRBV20-1 to TRBJ2-3; a possible D gene is TRBD1 (6 bases). Trimming took 6 bases from V and 2 from J, leaving 18 bases between them. Germline loops: CDR1 DFQATT, CDR2 SNEGSKA (reference sequence). The CDR3 length is 15 residues. CDR3 protein: CSATLTGVPTDTQYF. The CDR3 DNA follows: TGCAGTGCCACACTGACAGGCGTACCCACAGATACGCAGTATTTT.

This clonotype was seen repeatedly, ten times or more. This beta chain came through as a stray read in a library set up for alpha chains, and its size says little. J is TRBJ1-4 and V is TRBV15, with 8 positions matching TRBD1. This CDR3 spans 15 amino acids. Losses at the gene ends were 5 bases for V and 4 bases for J; bases not matched to a gene: 6. CDR1 and CDR2 from the germline V gene are LNHNV and YYDKDF (reference sequence). The CDR3 DNA reads as TGTGCCACCAGCTATACGGACAGGGATAATGAAAAACTGTTTTTT. Translating gives CATSYTDRDNEKLFF.

This clonotype was seen repeatedly, ten times or more. This beta chain is an off-target read within a library intended for alpha chains, so its frequency means little. The chain carries TRBV11-2 and TRBJ2-1, with a possible D match to TRBD2 (6 bases). V was clipped by 2 bases and J by 2 bases, with 13 bases between them. Germline CDR1 is SGHAT and CDR2 is FQNNGV. The CDR3 loop spans 16 amino acids. In DNA, the CDR3 is TGTGCCAGCAGCTTACGTAGCGGAACACCCTACAATGAGCAGTTCTTC. Protein sequence: CASSLRSGTPYNEQFF. The complete variable domain, with remaining parts taken from reference TRBV11-2 and TRBJ2-1, reads EAGVAQSPRYKIIEKRQSVAFWCNPISGHATLYWYQQILGQGPKLLIQFQNNGVVDDSQLPKDRFSAERLKGVDSTLKIQPAKLEDSAVYLCASSLRSGTPYNEQFFGPGTRLTVL.

This clonotype was seen many times. This beta chain appears as a stray read in a library generated for alpha chains; its size is not informative. The V and J genes are TRBV6-5 and TRBJ1-1; D is undetermined. The CDR3 has 15 amino acids. Germline lookup yields CDR1 MNHEY and CDR2 SVGAGI. The V end lost 4 bases, the J end lost 1 base, and 13 bases lay between the germline ends. CDR3 nucleotide sequence: TGTGCCAGCAGTTCAAGGTCCAACGGGAACACTGAAGCTTTCTTT. Amino acid sequence: CASSSRSNGNTEAFF.

There are many counts of this clonotype. Being off target in a library aimed at alpha chains, this beta chain has a size of little meaning. J is TRBJ2-1 and V is TRBV6-2 or TRBV6-3; the D is unclear. The germline gives CDR1 MNHEY, CDR2 SVGEGT. The CDR3 is 12 amino acids. Trimming took 6 bases from V and 6 from J, leaving 9 bases between them. The CDR3 coding sequence is TGTGCCAGCAGCCAAGGGCGCAATGAGCAGTTCTTC. It yields the protein CASSQGRNEQFF.

This clonotype was counted ten times or more. Within a library made for alpha chains, this beta chain is off target, and its count is uninformative. The V call is TRBV5-1, the J call TRBJ2-2; D is tentatively TRBD1 or TRBD2 (5 bases each). Trimming took 5 bases from V and 0 from J, leaving 11 bases between them. Looked up from germline, CDR1 is SGHRS and CDR2 is YFSETQ. The CDR3 sequence is 15 residues long. The CDR3, as DNA: TGCGCCAGCAGTTCTCAGGGAGCGAACACCGGGGAGCTGTTTTTT. Translated, it gives CASSSQGANTGELFF.

This clonotype has ten or more counts. A library made for alpha chains picked up this beta chain off target, so its size means little. V gene TRBV3-1 combines with J gene TRBJ2-1; 9 positions match TRBD2. V lost 8 bases to trimming and J lost 0 bases; unmatched junction nucleotides: 8. The CDR3 length is 16 residues. CDR1 is LGHDT and CDR2 is YNNKEL in the germline V gene (reference sequence). The CDR3 protein is CASAGGSVSSYNEQFF. The CDR3 coding sequence is TGTGCCAGCGCGGGGGGGAGCGTGAGCTCCTACAATGAGCAGTTCTTC.

To note about this clonotype: With the library built for alpha chains, this beta chain is off target and its frequency is not meaningful. This chain links TRBV3-1 with TRBJ1-6, with D uncertain. Trimming removed 5 bases at V and 7 bases at J, with 12 bases between. CDR3 length: 14 residues. Germline V gene sequence: CDR1 LGHDT, CDR2 YNNKEL (reference sequence). CDR3 bases: TGTGCCAGCAGCGAGTTGGTGGAGAATTCACCCCTCCACTTT. It yields the protein CASSELVENSPLHF. Full variable domain (remainder filled in from reference TRBV3-1 and TRBJ1-6): DTAVSQTPKYLVTQMGNDKSIKCEQNLGHDTMYWYKQDSKKFLKIMFSYNNKELIINETVPNRFSPKSPDKAHLNLHINSLELGDSAVYFCASSELVENSPLHFGNGTRLTVT.

This clonotype occurred many times. Since the library was made to target alpha chains, this beta chain is a stray read and its abundance is not meaningful. CDR3 region: CATSRWDRPTDTQYF. The DNA of the CDR3 is TGTGCCACCAGCAGGTGGGACAGACCCACAGATACGCAGTATTTT. This chain connects TRBV15 to TRBJ2-3; TRBD1 matches 7 bases. The length of the CDR3 is 15 residues. The germline gives CDR1 LNHNV, CDR2 YYDKDF (reference sequence). V was pared by 3 bases and J by 2 bases, with 5 bases of the junction left unmatched.

Ten or more counts support this clonotype. The library was built for alpha chains, so this beta chain is an off-target read and its size means little. This chain joins TRBV20-1 and TRBJ1-1; tentatively, D is TRBD1 (5 bases). Germline V gene lookup returns CDR1 DFQATT and CDR2 SNEGSKA (reference sequence). Trimming shortened V by 6 bases and J by 3 bases, and 8 bases separated the two germline ends. The length of the CDR3 is 11 residues. CDR3 in amino acids: CSAEGHTEAFF. Here the CDR3 DNA reads TGCAGTGCGGAGGGGCACACTGAAGCTTTCTTT.

This clonotype was seen repeatedly, ten times or more. With the library built for alpha chains, this beta chain is off target and its frequency is not meaningful. The chain recombines TRBV5-4 with TRBJ2-5; weak D call: TRBD1 (6 bases). CDR1 is SGHNT, CDR2 YYREEE, per germline (reference sequence). The CDR3 spans 14 residues. Trimming took 6 bases from V and 2 from J, leaving 14 bases between them. The CDR3: CASNRDINQETQYF. The CDR3 bases are TGTGCCAGCAACCGGGACATCAATCAAGAGACCCAGTACTTC.

This clonotype was detected ten times or more. Because the library targeted alpha chains, this beta chain is an off-target read whose size means little. This chain joins TRBV24-1 and TRBJ1-2; 8 positions agree with TRBD1. The CDR3 runs to 14 residues. With V trimmed by 5 bases and J by 2 bases, 3 bases remained unmatched. Per the germline V gene, CDR1 is KGHDR and CDR2 is SFDVKD. CDR3 bases: TGTGCCACCAGTGGAAGGGACAGGAACTATGGCTACACCTTC. It is translated as CATSGRDRNYGYTF.